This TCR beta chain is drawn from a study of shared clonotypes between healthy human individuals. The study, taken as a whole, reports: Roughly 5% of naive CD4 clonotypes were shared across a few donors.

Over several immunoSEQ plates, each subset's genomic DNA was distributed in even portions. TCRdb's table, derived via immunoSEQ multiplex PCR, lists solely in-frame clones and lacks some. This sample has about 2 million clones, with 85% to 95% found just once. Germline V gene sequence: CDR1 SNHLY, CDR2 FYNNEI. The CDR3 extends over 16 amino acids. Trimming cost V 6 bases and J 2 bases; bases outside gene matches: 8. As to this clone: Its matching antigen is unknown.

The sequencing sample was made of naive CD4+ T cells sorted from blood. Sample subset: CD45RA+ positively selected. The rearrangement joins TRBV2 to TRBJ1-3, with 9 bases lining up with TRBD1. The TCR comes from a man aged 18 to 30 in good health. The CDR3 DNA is TGTGCCAGCAGGCCACAGGGGGCTGGAGCTGGAAACACCATATATTTT. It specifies CASRPQGAGAGNTIYF.